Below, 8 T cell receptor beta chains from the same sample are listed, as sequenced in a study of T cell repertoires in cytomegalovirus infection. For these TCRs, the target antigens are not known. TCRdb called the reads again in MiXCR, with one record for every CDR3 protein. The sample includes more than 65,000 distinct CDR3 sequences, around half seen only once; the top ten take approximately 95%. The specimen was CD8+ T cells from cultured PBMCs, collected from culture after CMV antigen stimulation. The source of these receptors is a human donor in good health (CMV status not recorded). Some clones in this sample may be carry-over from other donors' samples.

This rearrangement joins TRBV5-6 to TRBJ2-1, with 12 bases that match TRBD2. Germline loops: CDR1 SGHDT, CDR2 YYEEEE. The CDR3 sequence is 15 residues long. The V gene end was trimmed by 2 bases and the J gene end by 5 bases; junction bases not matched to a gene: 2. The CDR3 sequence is CASSFGLAGNNEQFF. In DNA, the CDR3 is TGTGCCAGCAGCTTTGGACTAGCGGGAAACAATGAGCAGTTCTTC.

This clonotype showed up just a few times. In DNA form, the CDR3 reads TGTGCCAGCATGGGGGCCCCGGACGATGAAGCTTTCTTT. Its translation is CASMGAPDDEAFF. This chain joins TRBV6-2 or TRBV6-3 and TRBJ1-1; weak D call: TRBD1 (6 bases). V was clipped by 7 bases and J by 7 bases, with 16 bases between them. Germline V gives CDR1 MNHEY, CDR2 SVGEGT. CDR3 length: 13 residues.

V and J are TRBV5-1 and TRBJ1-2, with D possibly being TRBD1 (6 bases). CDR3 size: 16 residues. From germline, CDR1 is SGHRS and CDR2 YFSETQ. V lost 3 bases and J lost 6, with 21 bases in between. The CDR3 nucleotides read TGCGCCAGCAGCTCGAGGGGGGGGGATCGGCTCAATGGCTACACCTTC. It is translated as CASSSRGGDRLNGYTF.

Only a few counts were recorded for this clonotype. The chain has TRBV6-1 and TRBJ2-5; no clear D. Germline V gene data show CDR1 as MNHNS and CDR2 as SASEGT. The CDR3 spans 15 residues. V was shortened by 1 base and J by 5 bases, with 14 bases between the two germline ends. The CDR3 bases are TGTGCCAGCAGTGAAGATCCAGGTCGTGAGGAGACCCAGTACTTC. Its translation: CASSEDPGREETQYF.

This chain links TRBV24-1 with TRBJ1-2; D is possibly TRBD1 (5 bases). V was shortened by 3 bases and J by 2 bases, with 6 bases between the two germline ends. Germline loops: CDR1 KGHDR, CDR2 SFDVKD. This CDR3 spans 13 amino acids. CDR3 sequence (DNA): TGTGCCACCAGTGATCGGGGGAACTATGGCTACACCTTC. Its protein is CATSDRGNYGYTF.

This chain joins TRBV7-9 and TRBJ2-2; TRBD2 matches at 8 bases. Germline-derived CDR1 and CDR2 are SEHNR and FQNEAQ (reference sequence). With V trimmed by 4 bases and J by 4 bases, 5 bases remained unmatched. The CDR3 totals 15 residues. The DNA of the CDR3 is TGTGCCAGCAGCTCAAAAGCGGGAGTCACCGGGGAGCTGTTTTTT. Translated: CASSSKAGVTGELFF.

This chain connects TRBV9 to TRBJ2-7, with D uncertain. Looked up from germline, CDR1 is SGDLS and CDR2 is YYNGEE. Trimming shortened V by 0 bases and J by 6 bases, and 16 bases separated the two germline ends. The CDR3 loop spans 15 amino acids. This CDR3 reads CASSVEGSSSGEQYF. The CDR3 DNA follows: TGTGCCAGCAGCGTAGAGGGCAGTTCTTCCGGCGAGCAGTACTTC.

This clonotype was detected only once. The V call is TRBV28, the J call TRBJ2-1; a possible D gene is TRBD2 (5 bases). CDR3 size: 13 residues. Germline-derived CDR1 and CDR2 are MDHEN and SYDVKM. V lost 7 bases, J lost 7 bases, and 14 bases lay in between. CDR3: CASNQGSGNEQFF. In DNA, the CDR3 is TGTGCCAGCAACCAAGGGAGTGGTAATGAGCAGTTCTTC.